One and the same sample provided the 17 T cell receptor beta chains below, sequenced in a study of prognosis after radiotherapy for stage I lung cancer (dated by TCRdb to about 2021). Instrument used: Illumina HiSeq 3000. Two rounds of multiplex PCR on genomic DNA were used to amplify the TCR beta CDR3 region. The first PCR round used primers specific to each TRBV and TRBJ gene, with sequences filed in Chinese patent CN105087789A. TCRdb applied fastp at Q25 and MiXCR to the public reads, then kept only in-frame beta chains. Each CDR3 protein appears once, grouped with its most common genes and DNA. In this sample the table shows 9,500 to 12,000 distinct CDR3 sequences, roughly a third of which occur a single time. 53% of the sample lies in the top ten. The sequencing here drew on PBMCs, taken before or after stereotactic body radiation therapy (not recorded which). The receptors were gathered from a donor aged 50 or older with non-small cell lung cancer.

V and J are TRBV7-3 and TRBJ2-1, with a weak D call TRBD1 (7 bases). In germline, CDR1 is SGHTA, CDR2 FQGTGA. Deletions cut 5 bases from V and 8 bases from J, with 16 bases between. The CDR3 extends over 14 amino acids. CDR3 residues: CASSLRRGPYEQFF. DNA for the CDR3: TGTGCCAGCAGCCTTAGGAGGGGGCCGTATGAGCAGTTCTTC.

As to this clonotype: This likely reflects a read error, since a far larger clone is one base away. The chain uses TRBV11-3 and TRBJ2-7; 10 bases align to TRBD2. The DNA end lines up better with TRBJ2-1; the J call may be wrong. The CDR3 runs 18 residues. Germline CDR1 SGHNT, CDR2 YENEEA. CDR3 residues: CASSLGRSGRGIHNEQFF. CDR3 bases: TGTGCCAGCAGCTTAGGTCGGAGCGGGAGGGGGATTCACAATGAGCAGTTCTTC.

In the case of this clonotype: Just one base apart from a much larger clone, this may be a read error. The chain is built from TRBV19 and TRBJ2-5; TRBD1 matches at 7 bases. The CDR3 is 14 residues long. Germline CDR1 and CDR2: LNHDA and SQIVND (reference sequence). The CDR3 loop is CSSRTTGPQETQYF. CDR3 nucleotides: TGTTCCAGCAGAACGACAGGGCCACAAGAGACCCAGTACTTC.

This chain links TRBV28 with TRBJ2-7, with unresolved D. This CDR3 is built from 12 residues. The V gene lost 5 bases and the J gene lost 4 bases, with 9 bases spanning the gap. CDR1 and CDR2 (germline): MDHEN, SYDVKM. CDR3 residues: CASSPQYYEQYF. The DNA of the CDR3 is TGTGCCAGCAGTCCTCAGTATTACGAGCAGTACTTC.

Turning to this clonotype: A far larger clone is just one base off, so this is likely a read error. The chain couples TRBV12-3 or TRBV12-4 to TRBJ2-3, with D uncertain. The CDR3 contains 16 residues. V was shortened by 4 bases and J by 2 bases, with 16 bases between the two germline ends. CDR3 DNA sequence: TGTGCCAGCAGTTACTCGAGGTCCCTTCACACAGATACGCAGTATTTT. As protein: CASSYSRSLHTDTQYF.

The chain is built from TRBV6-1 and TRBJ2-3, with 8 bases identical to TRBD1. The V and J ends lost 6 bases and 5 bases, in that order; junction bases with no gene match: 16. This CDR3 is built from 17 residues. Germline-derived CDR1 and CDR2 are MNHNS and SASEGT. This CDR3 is CASSLGQDRVGGDTQYF. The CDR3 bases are TGTGCCAGCAGCCTAGGACAGGACAGGGTCGGTGGAGATACGCAGTATTTT.

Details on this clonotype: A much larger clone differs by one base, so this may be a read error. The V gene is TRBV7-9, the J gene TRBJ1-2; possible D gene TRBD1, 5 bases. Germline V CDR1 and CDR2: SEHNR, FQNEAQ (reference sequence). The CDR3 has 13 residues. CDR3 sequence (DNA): TGTGCCGGCAGCTTAGCGGGGCGGGATGGCTACACCTTC. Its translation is CAGSLAGRDGYTF.

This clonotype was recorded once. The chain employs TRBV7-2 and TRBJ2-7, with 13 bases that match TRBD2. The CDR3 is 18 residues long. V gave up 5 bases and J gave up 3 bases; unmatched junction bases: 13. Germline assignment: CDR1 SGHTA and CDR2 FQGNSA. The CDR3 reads CASSTRTSGRAIHYEQYF. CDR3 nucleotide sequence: TGTGCCAGCAGCACCCGTACTAGCGGGAGGGCCATTCACTACGAGCAGTACTTC. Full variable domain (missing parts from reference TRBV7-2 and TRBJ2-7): GAGVSQSPSNKVTEKGKDVELRCDPISGHTALYWYRQSLGQGLEFLIYFQGNSAPDKSGLPSDRFSAERTGGSVSTLTIQRTQQEDSAVYLCASSTRTSGRAIHYEQYFGPGTRLTVT.

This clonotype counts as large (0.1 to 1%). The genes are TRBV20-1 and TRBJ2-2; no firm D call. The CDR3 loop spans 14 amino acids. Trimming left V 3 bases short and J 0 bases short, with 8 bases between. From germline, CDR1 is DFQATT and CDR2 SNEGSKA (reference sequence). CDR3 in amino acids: CSARDRANTGELFF. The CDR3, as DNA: TGCAGTGCTAGGGACCGGGCGAACACCGGGGAGCTGTTTTTT.

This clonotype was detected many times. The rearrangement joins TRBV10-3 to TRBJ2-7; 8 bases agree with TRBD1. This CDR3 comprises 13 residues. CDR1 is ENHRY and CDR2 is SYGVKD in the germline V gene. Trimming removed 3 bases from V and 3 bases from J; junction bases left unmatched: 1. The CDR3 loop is CAISEGQGYEQYF. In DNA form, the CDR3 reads TGTGCCATCAGTGAAGGACAGGGCTACGAGCAGTACTTC.

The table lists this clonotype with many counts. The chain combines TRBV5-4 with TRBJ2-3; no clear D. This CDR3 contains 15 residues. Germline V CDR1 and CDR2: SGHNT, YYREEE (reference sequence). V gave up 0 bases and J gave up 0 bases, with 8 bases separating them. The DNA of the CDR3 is TGTGCCAGCAGCTTGGATAGTAGGAGCACAGATACGCAGTATTTT. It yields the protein CASSLDSRSTDTQYF.

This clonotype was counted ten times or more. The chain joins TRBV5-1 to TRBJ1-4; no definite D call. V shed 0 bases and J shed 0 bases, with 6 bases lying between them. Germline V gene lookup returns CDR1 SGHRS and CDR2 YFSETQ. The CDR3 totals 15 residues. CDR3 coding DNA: TGCGCCAGCAGCTTGGGGAGTGCAACTAATGAAAAACTGTTTTTT. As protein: CASSLGSATNEKLFF.

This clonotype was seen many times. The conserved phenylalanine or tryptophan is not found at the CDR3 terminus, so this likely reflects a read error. CDR3 DNA: TGTGCCAGCAGCCAAGTACTACAGAGCTCCTACGAGCAGTACCTC. It translates to CASSQVLQSSYEQYL. V is TRBV5-5 and J is TRBJ2-7, with no clear D. V lost 4 bases, J lost 0 bases, and 14 bases lay in between. Germline V gives CDR1 SGHKS, CDR2 YYEKEE (reference sequence). CDR3 length equals 15 residues.

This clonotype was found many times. In DNA, the CDR3 is TGTGCCAACCAGCTGGGGGGGGATCTTCAGCCCCAGCATTTT. It specifies CANQLGGDLQPQHF. The chain uses TRBV12-3 or TRBV12-4 and TRBJ1-5; D may be TRBD1 (5 bases). This CDR3 is built from 14 residues. Trimming cost V 10 bases and J 6 bases, with 19 bases left between them.

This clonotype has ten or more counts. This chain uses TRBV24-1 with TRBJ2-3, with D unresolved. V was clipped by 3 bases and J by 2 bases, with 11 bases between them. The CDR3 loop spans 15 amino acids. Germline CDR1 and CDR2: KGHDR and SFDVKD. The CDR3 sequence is CATSDPGRSTDTQYF. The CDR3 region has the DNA TGTGCCACCAGTGATCCAGGACGGTCCACAGATACGCAGTATTTT.

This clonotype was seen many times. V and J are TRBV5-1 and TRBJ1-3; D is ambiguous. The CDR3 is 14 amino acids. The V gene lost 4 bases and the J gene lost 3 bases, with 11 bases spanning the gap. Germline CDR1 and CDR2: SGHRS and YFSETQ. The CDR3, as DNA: TGCGCCAGCAGCGAGAATAGTGGTGGAAACACCATATATTTT. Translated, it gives CASSENSGGNTIYF.

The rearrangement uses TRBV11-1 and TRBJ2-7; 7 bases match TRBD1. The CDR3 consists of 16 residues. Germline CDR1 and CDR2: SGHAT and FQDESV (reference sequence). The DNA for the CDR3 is TGTGAAAGCAGCTACCCCCAGGACAGGTCCTCCTACGAGCAGTACTTC. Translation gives CESSYPQDRSSYEQYF. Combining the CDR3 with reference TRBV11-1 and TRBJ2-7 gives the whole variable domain EAEVAQSPRYKITEKSQAVAFWCDPISGHATLYWYRQILGQGPELLVQFQDESVVDDSQLPKDRFSAERLKGVDSTLKIQPAELGDSAMYLCESSYPQDRSSYEQYFGPGTRLTVT.